The rows below give T cell receptor beta chains drawn from one sample of a study of blood T cell repertoires in COVID-19. The table came from immunoSEQ multiplex PCR; TCRdb's copy has only in-frame clones and leaves some out. This sample has more than 300,000 clones, with 89% found just once. The specimen was PBMCs or T cells enriched from blood (not recorded which). These receptors originate from a woman between 25 and 40 years old who had recovered from COVID-19. Both conserved end residues are trimmed from each CDR3. Size is stated for part of the rows, as once, few or many counts, or as a class when the clone is expanded.

. TRBV5-1 ASSLGGFAEQY
. TRBV11-2 ASSRSGGPSYEQY
once TRBV5-1 ASSLGRRSTEAF
. TRBV5-6 ASRRNPGQSTYGYT
. TRBV15 ATSRGSRDSPYEQY
. TRBV6-5 ASSYGLTGYEQY
. TRBV19 ASSMGMTALNQPQH
once TRBV29-1 SVRGRQMNTEAF
. TRBV3-1/TRBV3-2 ASSPSGGYETQY
once TRBV28 ASSFRGEQF
. TRBV7-2 ASSLSGTREYEQY
few TRBV7-9 ASSLNPGRRQEAF
. TRBV4-1 ASSQDGDIGSPLH
once TRBV6-1 ASSEWSHLISGNQPQH
. TRBV27 ASSPRAGNNEQF
. TRBV7-8 ASTRETTGVLDLGNVLT
. TRBV19 ASSPRTGGARLAEAF
few TRBV7-8 ASSLATGARYEQY
. TRBV19 ASSAGSSYNSPLH
. TRBV11-2 ASSSSLAGDQPQH
. TRBV7-9 ASSLRLAGDETQY
. TRBV5-6 ASSWDRNEQF
. TRBV19 ASTRFVGRGWTEAF
. TRBV20-1 SARDGREWV
. TRBV3-1/TRBV3-2 ASSQQPGLAYEQY
. TRBV11-3 ASSLGRGAYNEQF
once TRBV7-3 ASSFGGSRSYNEQF
. TRBV19 ASTPPQGEDQPQH
. TRBV19 ASGSNGGLVHEQY
. TRBV3-1/TRBV3-2 ASSQLDRDLSYEQY
. TRBV19 ASSQPYRGRNTEAF
. TRBV10-2 ATRNRALGPQH
. TRBV5-4 ASSWDFTDTQY
few TRBV7-9 ASSYISTGELRNYGYT
. TRBV29-1 SVDRDRGLSSYNEQF
. TRBV4-3 ASSQAFRTGDEQY
. TRBV28 ASRGLAEKETQY
once TRBV4-1 ASSLYNLNTEAF
. TRBV5-1 ASSLGRGQEQF
. TRBV10-3 AIWRGGDYGYT
. TRBV25-1 ASSPGTGSIWVTQY
. TRBV28 ASSPRFGWGPNYGYT
once TRBV12-3/TRBV12-4 ASSLGQNQPQH
. TRBV19 ATRRGYEQY
. TRBV7-9 ASSFRTSADTDTQY
once TRBV5-6 ASSFRQFLLSGYT
. TRBV5-1 ASSQWKTGASYGYT
. TRBV5-1 ASSHGTGGTYGYT
few TRBV18 ASSPDRESSPLH
. TRBV19 ASSIAGYGNTIY
. TRBV11-2 ASSEYRNTEAF
. TRBV7-6 ASSYISGRIPYEQY
. TRBV19 ASSSAPEGEKLF
. TRBV28 ASRSQGRANTEAF
. TRBV5-1 ASSQGQGGEQY
. TRBV19 ASSLTGGGDNSPLH
. TRBV18 ASSPETSGTNEQF